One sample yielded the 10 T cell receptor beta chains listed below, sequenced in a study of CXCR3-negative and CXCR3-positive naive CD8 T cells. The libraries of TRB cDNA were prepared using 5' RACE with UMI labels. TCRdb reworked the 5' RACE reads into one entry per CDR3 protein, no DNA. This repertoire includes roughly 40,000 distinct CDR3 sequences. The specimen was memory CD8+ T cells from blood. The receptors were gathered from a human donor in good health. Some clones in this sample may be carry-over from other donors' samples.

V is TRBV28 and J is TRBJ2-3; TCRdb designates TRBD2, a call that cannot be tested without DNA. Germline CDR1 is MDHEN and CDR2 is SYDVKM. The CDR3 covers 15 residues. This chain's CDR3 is CASSWVAVGTDTQYF.

The CDR3 spells CSAIAGGPAGEQFF. The chain employs TRBV20-1 and TRBJ2-1; TCRdb designates TRBD2, a call that cannot be tested without DNA. CDR3 size: 14 residues. Germline V gene sequence: CDR1 DFQATT, CDR2 SNEGSKA (reference sequence).

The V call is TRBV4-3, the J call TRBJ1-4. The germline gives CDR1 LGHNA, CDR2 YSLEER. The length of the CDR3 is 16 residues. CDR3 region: CASSQVVSSGDEKLFF.

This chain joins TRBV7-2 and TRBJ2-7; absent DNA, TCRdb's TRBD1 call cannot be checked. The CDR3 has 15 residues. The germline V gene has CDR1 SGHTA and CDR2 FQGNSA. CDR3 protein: CASSLVSGEAREQYF.

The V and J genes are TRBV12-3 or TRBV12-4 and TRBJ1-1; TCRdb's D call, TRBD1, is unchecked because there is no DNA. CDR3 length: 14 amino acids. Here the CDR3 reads CASRSTGGRTEAFF.

This CDR3 reads CATSSTRDSNEKLFF. The V and J genes are TRBV15 and TRBJ1-4. CDR3 length equals 15 residues. Germline V gene lookup returns CDR1 LNHNV and CDR2 YYDKDF (reference sequence).

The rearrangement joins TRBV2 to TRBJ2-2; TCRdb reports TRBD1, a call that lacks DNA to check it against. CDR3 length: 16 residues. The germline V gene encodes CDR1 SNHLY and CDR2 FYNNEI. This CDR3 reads CASTVAGMGNTGELFF.

The CDR3 sequence is CASSPRGGLGTEAFF. The rearrangement links TRBV12-3 or TRBV12-4 to TRBJ1-1. The CDR3 consists of 15 residues.

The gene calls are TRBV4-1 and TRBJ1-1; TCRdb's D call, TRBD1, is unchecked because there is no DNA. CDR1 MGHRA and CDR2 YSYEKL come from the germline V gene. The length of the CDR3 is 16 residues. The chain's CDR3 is CASSQEYGQLNTEAFF.

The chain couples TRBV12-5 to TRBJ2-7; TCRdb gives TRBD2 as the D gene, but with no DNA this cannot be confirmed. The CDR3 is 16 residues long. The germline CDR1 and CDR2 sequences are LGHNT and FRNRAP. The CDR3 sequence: CASGSSTASGGYEQYF.